Here is one T cell receptor beta chain with its context. Its antigen is still unknown. CDR3 length equals 16 residues. Trimming took 2 bases from V and 1 from J, leaving 11 bases between them. Germline CDR1 and CDR2: SEHNR and FQNEAQ (reference sequence). With 60 Vbeta and 13 Jbeta primers, the PCR was carried out. Clones were read by immunoSEQ multiplex PCR, and TCRdb kept only the in-frame ones, dropping some. The table includes under 250,000 clones, 75% to 90% detected once. The sample belongs to a study of cytomegalovirus exposure and HLA in healthy donors. Study-level background: Earlier, some 180 million T cells were analyzed, and fewer than 120 million unique TCR beta sequences were found among them. Broader study findings: Rates of TCR association differed by HLA locus in a later analysis, with DRB1 highest and HLA-C lowest. Most TCR beta V segments were productive about 90% or about 30% of the time in an earlier analysis.

The sequencing input was PBMCs. V is TRBV7-9 and J is TRBJ2-2; perhaps TRBD1 as D (5 bases). The TCR was taken from a boy aged 2 to 10 in good health and CMV-seronegative. CDR3 residues: CASSLMWQGNTGELFF. Written as DNA, the CDR3 is TGTGCCAGCAGCTTAATGTGGCAGGGGAACACCGGGGAGCTGTTTTTT.